The text below deals with one T cell receptor (beta chain). The sample is drawn from a study of blood T cell repertoires in COVID-19. In the source study's methods: Reference gene primer amplification in the assay estimated nucleated cell counts. Repertoires were generated with immunoSEQ multiplex PCR, while TCRdb's copy carries only in-frame clones and drops some. V and J calls and clone size follow that table, whereas D and trimming were derived from the DNA. This table holds 320,000 or so clones, 85% found once. The CDR3 has 18 amino acids. Germline CDR1 reads SGHRS; CDR2 reads YFSETQ. V was shortened by 5 bases and J by 0 bases, with 20 bases between the two germline ends. Study members were between roughly 18 and 100 years old and lived in 25 or so US regions. People in the exposed group encountered a COVID-19 case within 2 weeks before entering the study.

Sequenced input: PBMCs or T cells enriched from blood (not recorded which). The chain joins TRBV5-1 to TRBJ1-4; the D gene is possibly TRBD1 (6 bases). This sequence originates from a woman under 40 who had been exposed to COVID-19. The CDR3 region is CASRRWAGVDTTNEKLFF. The CDR3 region has the DNA TGCGCCAGCAGAAGGTGGGCAGGGGTAGACACAACTAATGAAAAACTGTTTTTT.